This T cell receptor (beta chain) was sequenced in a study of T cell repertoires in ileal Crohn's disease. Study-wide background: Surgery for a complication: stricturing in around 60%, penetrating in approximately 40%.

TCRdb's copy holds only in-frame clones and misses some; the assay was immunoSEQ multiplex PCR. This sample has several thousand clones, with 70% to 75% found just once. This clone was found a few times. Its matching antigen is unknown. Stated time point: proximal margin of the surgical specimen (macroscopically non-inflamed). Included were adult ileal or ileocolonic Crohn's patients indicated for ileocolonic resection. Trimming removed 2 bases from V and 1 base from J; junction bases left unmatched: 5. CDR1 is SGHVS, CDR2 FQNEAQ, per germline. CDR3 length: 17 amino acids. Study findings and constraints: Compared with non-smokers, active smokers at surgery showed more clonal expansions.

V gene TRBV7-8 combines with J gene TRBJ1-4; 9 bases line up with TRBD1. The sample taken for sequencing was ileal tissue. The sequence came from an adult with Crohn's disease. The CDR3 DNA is TGTGCCAGCAGCTTATCACAGGGGGCAGGAACTAATGAAAAACTGTTTTTT. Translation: CASSLSQGAGTNEKLFF.